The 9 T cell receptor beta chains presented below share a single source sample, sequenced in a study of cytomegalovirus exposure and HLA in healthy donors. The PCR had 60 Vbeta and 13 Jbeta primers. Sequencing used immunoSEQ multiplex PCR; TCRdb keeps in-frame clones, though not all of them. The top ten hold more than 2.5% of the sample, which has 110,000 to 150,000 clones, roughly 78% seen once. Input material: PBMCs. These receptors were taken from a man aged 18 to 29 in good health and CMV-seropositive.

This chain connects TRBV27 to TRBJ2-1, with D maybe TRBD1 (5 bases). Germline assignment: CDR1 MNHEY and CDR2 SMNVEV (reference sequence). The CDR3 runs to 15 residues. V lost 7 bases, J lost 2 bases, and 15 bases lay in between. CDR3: CASTRKGDTYNEQFF. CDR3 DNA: TGTGCCAGCACTCGAAAAGGGGATACCTACAATGAGCAGTTCTTC.

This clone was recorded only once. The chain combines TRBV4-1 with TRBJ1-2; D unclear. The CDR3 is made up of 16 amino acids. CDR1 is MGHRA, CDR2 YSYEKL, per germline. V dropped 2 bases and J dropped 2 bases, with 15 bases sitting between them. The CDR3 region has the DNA TGCGCCAGCAGCCAATATCGGGAGGCGGCAAACTATGGCTACACCTTC. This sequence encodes CASSQYREAANYGYTF.

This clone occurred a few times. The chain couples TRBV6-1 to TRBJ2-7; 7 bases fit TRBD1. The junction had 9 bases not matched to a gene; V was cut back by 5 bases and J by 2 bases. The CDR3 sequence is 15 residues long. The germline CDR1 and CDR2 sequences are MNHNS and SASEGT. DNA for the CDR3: TGTGCCAGCAGTCAGCGACAGGGCGATCCCTACGAGCAGTACTTC. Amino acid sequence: CASSQRQGDPYEQYF.

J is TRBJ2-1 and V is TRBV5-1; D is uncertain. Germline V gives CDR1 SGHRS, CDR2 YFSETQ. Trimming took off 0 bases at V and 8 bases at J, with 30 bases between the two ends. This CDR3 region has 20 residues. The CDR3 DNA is TGCGCCAGCAGCTTGGAAGGCGGAAGATACAAAAAAATCCTACTGGATGAGCAGTTCTTC. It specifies CASSLEGGRYKKILLDEQFF.

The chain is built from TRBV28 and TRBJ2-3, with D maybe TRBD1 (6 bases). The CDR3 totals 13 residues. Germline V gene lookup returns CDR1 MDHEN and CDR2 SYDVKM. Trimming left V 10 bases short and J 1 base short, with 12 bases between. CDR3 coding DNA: TGTGCCACAGGGGTGTTTGGCACAGATACGCAGTATTTT. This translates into CATGVFGTDTQYF. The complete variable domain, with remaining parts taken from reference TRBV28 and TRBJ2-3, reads DVKVTQSSRYLVKRTGEKVFLECVQDMDHENMFWYRQDPGLGLRLIYFSYDVKMKEKGDIPEGYSVSREKKERFSLILESASTNQTSMYLCATGVFGTDTQYFGPGTRLTVL.

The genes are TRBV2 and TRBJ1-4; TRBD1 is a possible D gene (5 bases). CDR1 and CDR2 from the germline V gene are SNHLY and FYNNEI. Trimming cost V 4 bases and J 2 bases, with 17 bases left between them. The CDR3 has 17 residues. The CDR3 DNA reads TGTGCCAGCAGTGTTTTAACCCCGGGACTTACTAATGAAAAACTGTTTTTT. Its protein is CASSVLTPGLTNEKLFF. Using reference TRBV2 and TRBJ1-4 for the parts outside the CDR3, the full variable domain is EPEVTQTPSHQVTQMGQEVILRCVPISNHLYFYWYRQILGQKVEFLVSFYNNEISEKSEIFDDQFSVERPDGSNFTLKIRSTKLEDSAMYFCASSVLTPGLTNEKLFFGSGTQLSVL.

This CDR3 reads CASSPGGRLFETQYF. In DNA form, the CDR3 reads TGCGCCAGCAGCCCGGGGGGCCGCCTATTTGAGACCCAGTACTTC. J is TRBJ2-5 and V is TRBV5-1, with D maybe TRBD2 (7 bases). The CDR3 spans 15 residues. The V gene lost 4 bases and the J gene lost 5 bases, with 18 bases spanning the gap. Germline-derived CDR1 and CDR2 are SGHRS and YFSETQ.

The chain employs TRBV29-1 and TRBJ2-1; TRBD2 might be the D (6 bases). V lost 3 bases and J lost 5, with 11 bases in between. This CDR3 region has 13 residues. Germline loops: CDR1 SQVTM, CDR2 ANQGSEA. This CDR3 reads CSVDVAANNEQFF. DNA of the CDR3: TGCAGCGTTGATGTAGCGGCAAACAATGAGCAGTTCTTC.

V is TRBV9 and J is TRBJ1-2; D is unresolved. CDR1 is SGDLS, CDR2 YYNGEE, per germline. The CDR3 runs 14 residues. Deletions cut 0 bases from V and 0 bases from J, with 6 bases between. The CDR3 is CASSVEEANYGYTF. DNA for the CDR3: TGTGCCAGCAGCGTAGAAGAGGCTAACTATGGCTACACCTTC.